This T cell receptor (beta chain) was documented in a study of STAT3 mutations in large granular lymphocyte leukemia. Only in-frame clones appear in the TCRdb table, and some are missing; sequencing was by immunoSEQ multiplex PCR. The sample yields over 9,000 clones, more than 90% seen once. Points on this clone: Its antigen is not known.

V lost 8 bases to trimming and J lost 2 bases, with 16 bases between them. CDR1 and CDR2 (germline): MDHEN, SYDVKM. The CDR3 covers 14 residues. Study findings and constraints: Every T-cell large granular lymphocyte leukemia patient had at least one immunodominant TCR beta clonotype. Some patients had dominant TCR clones larger than their STAT3 mutant burden. Differing intervals and regimens complicate linking therapy response to clone burden.

Sequencing was performed on peripheral blood mononuclear cells. The receptor was isolated from a man between 60 and 70 years old with T-cell large granular lymphocyte leukemia. Some clones in this sample may be carry-over from other donors' samples. The chain links TRBV28 to TRBJ2-7, with a tentative D call TRBD2 (5 bases). The CDR3 sequence: CASSPDVGAYEQYF. CDR3 DNA sequence: TGTGCCAGCTCCCCGGATGTGGGAGCCTACGAGCAGTACTTC.